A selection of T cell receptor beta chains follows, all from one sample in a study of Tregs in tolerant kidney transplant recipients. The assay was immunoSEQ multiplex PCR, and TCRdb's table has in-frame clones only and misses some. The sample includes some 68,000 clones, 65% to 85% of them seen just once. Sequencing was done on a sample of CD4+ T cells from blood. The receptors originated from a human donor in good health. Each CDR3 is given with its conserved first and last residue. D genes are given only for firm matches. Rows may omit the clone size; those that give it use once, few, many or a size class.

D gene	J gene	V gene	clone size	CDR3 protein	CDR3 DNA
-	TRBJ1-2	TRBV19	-	CASWDIPYGYTF	TGTGCCAGTTGGGACATTCCTTATGGCTACACCTTC
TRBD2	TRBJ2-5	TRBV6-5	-	CASSYSPSGVETQYF	TGTGCCAGCAGTTACTCCCCTAGCGGGGTTGAGACCCAGTACTTC
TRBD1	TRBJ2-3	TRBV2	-	CASRTTGPWDTQYF	TGTGCCAGCAGGACGACAGGGCCTTGGGATACGCAGTATTTT
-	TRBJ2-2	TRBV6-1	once	CASSDFGWVNTGELFF	TGTGCCAGCAGTGACTTTGGCTGGGTTAACACCGGGGAGCTGTTTTTT
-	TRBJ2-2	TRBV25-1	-	CASSEFETVNTGELFF	TGTGCCAGCAGTGAATTTGAGACAGTGAACACCGGGGAGCTGTTTTTT
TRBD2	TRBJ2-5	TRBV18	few	CASSPGGLAGGKETQYF	TGTGCCAGCTCACCGGGTGGACTAGCGGGGGGAAAAGAGACCCAGTACTTC
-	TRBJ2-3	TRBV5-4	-	CASSQDPANTDTQYF	TGTGCCAGCAGCCAAGATCCAGCGAACACAGATACGCAGTATTTT
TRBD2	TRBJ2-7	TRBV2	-	CASRGAGGDEQYF	TGTGCCAGCAGGGGAGCGGGAGGAGACGAGCAGTACTTC
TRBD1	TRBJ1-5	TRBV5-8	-	CASSLRAGGGDQPQHF	TGTGCCAGCAGCTTGAGAGCTGGAGGGGGCGATCAGCCCCAGCATTTT
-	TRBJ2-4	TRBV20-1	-	CSAAQGYIQYF	TGCAGTGCGGCACAGGGTTACATTCAGTACTTC
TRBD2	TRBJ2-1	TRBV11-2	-	CASSRASGGNNEQFF	TGTGCCAGCAGCCGGGCTAGCGGGGGGAACAATGAGCAGTTCTTC
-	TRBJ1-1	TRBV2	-	CASSADMNTEAFF	TGTGCCAGCAGTGCGGACATGAACACTGAAGCTTTCTTT
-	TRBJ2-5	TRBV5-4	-	CASKGTANQETQYF	TGTGCCAGCAAGGGGACGGCAAACCAAGAGACCCAGTACTTC
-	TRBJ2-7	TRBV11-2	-	CASSLVPDGAYEQYF	TGTGCCAGCAGCTTAGTTCCCGACGGAGCCTACGAGCAGTACTTC
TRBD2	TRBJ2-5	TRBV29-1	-	CSVARGSGSYAETQYF	TGCAGCGTTGCCCGGGGTAGCGGGAGCTATGCGGAGACCCAGTACTTC
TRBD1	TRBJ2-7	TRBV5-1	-	CASSLAGDRGSEQYF	TGCGCCAGCAGCTTGGCCGGGGACAGGGGTTCCGAGCAGTACTTC
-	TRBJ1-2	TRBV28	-	CASSYQGYGYTF	TGTGCCAGCAGTTATCAGGGCTATGGCTACACCTTC
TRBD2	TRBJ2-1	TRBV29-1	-	CSVGPRVGREWYNEQFF	TGCAGCGTCGGCCCGAGGGTTGGGCGGGAGTGGTACAATGAGCAGTTCTTC
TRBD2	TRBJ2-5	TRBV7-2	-	CASSRRTSRETQYF	TGTGCCAGCAGCAGACGGACTAGTAGAGAGACCCAGTACTTC
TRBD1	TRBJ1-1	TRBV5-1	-	CASSSQGGNTEAFF	TGCGCCAGCAGCTCACAGGGGGGGAACACTGAAGCTTTCTTT
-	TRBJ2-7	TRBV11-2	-	CASSPGTLSYEQYF	TGTGCCAGCAGCCCCGGGACTTTATCCTACGAGCAGTACTTC
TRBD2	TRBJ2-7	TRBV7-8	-	CASSTTGTSGRYEQYF	TGTGCCAGCAGCACTACCGGGACTAGCGGGAGGTACGAGCAGTACTTC
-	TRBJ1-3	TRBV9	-	CASSVDHKSGNTIYF	TGTGCCAGCAGCGTAGACCATAAGTCTGGAAACACCATATATTTT
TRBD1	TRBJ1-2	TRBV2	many	CASSGGQGGLVGYTF	TGTGCCAGCAGTGGAGGACAGGGGGGATTGGTTGGCTACACCTTC
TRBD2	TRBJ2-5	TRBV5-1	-	CASSLAAGGLGTQYF	TGCGCCAGCAGCTTGGCAGCGGGGGGGCTCGGGACCCAGTACTTC
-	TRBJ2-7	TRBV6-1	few	CASSERGKGLVYEQYF	TGTGCCAGCAGTGAACGGGGGAAGGGGTTGGTCTACGAGCAGTACTTC
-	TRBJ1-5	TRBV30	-	CAWSSGQGGNQPQHF	TGTGCCTGGAGTAGTGGGCAGGGCGGCAATCAGCCCCAGCATTTT
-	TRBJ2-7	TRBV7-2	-	CASSPRRGSSYYEQYF	TGTGCCAGCAGCCCCAGGAGAGGATCCTCCTACTACGAGCAGTACTTC
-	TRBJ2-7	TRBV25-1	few	CASSGSYEQYF	TGTGCCAGCAGTGGTAGTTACGAGCAGTACTTC
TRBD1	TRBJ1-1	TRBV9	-	CASSVRDRTPGTEAFF	TGTGCCAGCAGCGTCCGGGACAGGACCCCCGGCACTGAAGCTTTCTTT
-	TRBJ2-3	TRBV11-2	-	CASSSAGENTDTQYF	TGTGCCAGCAGCTCGGCAGGGGAAAATACAGATACGCAGTATTTT
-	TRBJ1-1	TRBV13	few	CASSPRWGGRVTEAFF	TGTGCCAGCAGCCCTCGATGGGGGGGGCGAGTCACTGAAGCTTTCTTT
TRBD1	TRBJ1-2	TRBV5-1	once	CASSLSGGEDYGYTF	TGCGCCAGCAGCCTTTCAGGGGGCGAGGATTATGGCTACACCTTC
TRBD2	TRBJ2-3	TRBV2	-	CASSGPPGLARPGDTQYF	TGTGCCAGCAGTGGCCCTCCGGGACTAGCCCGTCCGGGGGATACGCAGTATTTT
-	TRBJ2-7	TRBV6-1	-	CASSEILTTHEQYF	TGTGCCAGCAGTGAGATCTTGACTACCCACGAGCAGTACTTC
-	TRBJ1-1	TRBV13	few	CASSFNPQGLRTEAFF	TGTGCCAGCAGCTTTAATCCTCAGGGGTTGAGAACTGAAGCTTTCTTT
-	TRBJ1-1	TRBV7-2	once	CASSLTALEAFF	TGTGCCAGCAGCCTAACAGCCTTGGAGGCTTTCTTT
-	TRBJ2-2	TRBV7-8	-	CASSLGAGELFF	TGTGCCAGCAGCTTAGGTGCCGGGGAGCTGTTTTTT
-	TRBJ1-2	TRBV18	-	CASSSRQESYGYTF	TGTGCCAGCTCATCGCGACAAGAAAGCTATGGCTACACCTTC
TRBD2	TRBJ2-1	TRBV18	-	CASSPMASGTRTAGEQFF	TGTGCCAGCTCACCTATGGCTAGCGGGACGCGAACTGCAGGTGAGCAGTTCTTC
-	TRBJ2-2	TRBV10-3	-	CAITQGNTGELFF	TGTGCCATCACACAGGGTAACACCGGGGAGCTGTTTTTT
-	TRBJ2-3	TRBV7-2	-	CASRPSTNTDTQYF	TGTGCCAGCAGGCCGTCCACGAACACAGATACGCAGTATTTT
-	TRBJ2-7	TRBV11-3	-	CASSLILGPRPYEQYF	TGTGCCAGCAGCTTAATTCTCGGGCCCCGCCCCTACGAGCAGTACTTC
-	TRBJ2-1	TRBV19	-	CASNTHPGAGPNNEQFF	TGTGCCAGCAACACCCATCCGGGTGCGGGACCCAACAATGAGCAGTTCTTC
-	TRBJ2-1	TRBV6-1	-	CASSAGWDNSYNEQFF	TGTGCCAGCAGTGCGGGGTGGGACAACTCCTACAATGAGCAGTTCTTC
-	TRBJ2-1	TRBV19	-	CASSIFHDSYNEQFF	TGTGCCAGTAGTATATTTCATGACTCCTACAATGAGCAGTTCTTC
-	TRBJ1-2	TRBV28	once	CASSFGSVGYTF	TGTGCCAGCAGTTTTGGATCGGTTGGCTACACCTTC
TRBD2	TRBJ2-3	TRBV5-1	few	CASSLPSGITDTQYF	TGCGCCAGCAGCTTGCCTAGCGGGATCACAGATACGCAGTATTTT
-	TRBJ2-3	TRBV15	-	CATSRGTSTDTQYF	TGTGCCACCAGCAGAGGGACTAGCACAGATACGCAGTATTTT
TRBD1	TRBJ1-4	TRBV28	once	CASTPTGPSNEKLFF	TGTGCCAGCACCCCGACAGGGCCCTCGAATGAAAAACTGTTTTTT
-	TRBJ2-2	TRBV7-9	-	CASSRQAGGELFF	TGTGCCAGCAGTCGACAAGCCGGCGGGGAGCTGTTTTTT
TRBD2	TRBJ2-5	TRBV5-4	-	CASSGPGRGGHQETQYF	TGTGCCAGCAGTGGCCCTGGGCGGGGGGGGCACCAAGAGACCCAGTACTTC
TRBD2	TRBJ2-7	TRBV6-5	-	CASSYSILAAYEQYF	TGTGCCAGCAGTTACTCGATCCTAGCGGCCTACGAGCAGTACTTC
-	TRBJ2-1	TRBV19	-	CASKIRRTNEQFF	TGTGCCAGTAAAATAAGGAGAACCAACGAGCAGTTCTTC
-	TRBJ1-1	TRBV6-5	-	CASSPGEAEAFF	TGTGCCAGCAGTCCAGGGGAGGCTGAAGCTTTCTTT